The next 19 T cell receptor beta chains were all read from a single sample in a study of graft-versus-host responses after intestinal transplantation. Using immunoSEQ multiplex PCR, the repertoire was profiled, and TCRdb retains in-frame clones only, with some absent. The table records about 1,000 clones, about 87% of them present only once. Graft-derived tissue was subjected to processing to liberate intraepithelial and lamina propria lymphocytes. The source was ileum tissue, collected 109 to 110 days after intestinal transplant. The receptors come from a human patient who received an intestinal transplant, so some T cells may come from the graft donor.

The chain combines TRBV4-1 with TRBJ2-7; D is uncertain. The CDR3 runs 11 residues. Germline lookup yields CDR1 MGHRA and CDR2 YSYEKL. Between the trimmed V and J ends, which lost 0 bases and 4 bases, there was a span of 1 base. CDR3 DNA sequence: TGCGCCAGCAGCCAAGATTACGAGCAGTACTTC. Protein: CASSQDYEQYF.

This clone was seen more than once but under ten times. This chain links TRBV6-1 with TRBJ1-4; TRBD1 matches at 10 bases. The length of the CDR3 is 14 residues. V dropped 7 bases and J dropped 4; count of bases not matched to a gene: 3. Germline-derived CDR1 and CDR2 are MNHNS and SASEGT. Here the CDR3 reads CASIRDRGNEKLFF. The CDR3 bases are TGTGCCAGCATCCGGGACAGGGGTAATGAAAAACTGTTTTTT.

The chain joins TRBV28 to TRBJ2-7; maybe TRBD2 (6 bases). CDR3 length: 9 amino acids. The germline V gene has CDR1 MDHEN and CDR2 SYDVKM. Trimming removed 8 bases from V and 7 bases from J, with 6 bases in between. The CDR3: CASGREQYF. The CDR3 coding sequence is TGTGCCAGCGGGAGGGAGCAGTACTTC.

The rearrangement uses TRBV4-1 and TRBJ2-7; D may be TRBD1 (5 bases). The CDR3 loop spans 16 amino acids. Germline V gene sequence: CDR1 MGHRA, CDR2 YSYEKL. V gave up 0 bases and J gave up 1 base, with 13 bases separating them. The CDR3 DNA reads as TGCGCCAGCAGCCAAGAATCTAGGGGAAGTTCCTACGAGCAGTACTTC. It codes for CASSQESRGSSYEQYF.

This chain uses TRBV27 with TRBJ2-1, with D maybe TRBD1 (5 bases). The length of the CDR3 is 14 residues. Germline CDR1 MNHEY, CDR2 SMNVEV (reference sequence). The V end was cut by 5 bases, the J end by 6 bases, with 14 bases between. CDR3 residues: CASSISIQVNEQFF. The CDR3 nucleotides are TGTGCCAGCAGTATCTCGATACAGGTCAATGAGCAGTTCTTC.

CDR3: CASSLRAGGYGNTIYF. CDR3 nucleotide sequence: TGTGCCAGCAGTTTAAGGGCAGGGGGCTATGGAAACACCATATATTTT. This chain joins TRBV27 and TRBJ1-3; TRBD1 matches at 8 bases. The CDR3 consists of 16 residues. Germline CDR1 reads MNHEY; CDR2 reads SMNVEV (reference sequence). V trimming: 2 bases; J trimming: 3 bases; junction bases outside the gene matches: 6.

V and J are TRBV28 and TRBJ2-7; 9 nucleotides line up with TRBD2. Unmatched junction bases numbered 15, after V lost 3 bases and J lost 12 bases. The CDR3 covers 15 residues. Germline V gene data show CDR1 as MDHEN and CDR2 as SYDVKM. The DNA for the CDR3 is TGTGCCAGCAGTTTGGGGTCAGGTAGCGGGAGAAGAGGGTACTTC. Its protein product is CASSLGSGSGRRGYF.

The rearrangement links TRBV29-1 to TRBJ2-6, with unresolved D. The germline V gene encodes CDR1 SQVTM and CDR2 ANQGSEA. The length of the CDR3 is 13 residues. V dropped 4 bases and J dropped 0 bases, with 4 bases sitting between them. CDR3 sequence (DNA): TGCAGCGTTGTCCTCTCTGGGGCCAACGTCCTGACTTTC. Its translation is CSVVLSGANVLTF.

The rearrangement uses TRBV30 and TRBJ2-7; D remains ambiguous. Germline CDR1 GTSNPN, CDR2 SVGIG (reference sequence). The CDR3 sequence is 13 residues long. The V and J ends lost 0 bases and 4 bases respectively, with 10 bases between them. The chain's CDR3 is CAWSVEGRYEQYF. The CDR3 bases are TGTGCCTGGAGTGTAGAAGGGCGGTACGAGCAGTACTTC.

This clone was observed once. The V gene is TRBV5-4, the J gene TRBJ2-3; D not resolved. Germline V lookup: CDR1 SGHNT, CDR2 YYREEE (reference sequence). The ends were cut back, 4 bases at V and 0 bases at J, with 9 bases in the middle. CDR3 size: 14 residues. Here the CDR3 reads CASSLTTSTDTQYF. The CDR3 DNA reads TGTGCCAGCAGCCTTACTACCAGCACAGATACGCAGTATTTT.

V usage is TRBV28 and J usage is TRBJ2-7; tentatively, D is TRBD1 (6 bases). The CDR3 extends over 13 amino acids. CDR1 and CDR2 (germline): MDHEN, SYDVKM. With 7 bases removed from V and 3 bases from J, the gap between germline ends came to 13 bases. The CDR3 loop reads CASTLNRVYEQYF. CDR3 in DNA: TGTGCCAGCACCCTAAACAGGGTCTACGAGCAGTACTTC.

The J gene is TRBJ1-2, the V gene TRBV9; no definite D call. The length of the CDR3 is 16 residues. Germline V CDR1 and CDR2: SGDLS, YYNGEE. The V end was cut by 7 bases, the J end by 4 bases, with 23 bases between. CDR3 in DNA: TGTGCCAGCGGGTCCAGGCACTCAAGAAAGACCTATGGCTACACCTTC. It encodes CASGSRHSRKTYGYTF.

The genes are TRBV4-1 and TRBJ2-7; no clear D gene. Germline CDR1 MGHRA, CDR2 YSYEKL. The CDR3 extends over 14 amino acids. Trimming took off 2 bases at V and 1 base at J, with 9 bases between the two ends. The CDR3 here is CASSQFFGSYEQYF. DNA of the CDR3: TGCGCCAGCAGCCAATTTTTCGGATCCTACGAGCAGTACTTC.

Here the CDR3 DNA reads TGTGCCAGCAGCTTAGTTCACCTAGCGGGAGGGCCCCATGAGCAGTTCTTC. It yields the protein CASSLVHLAGGPHEQFF. The chain uses TRBV7-2 and TRBJ2-1; TRBD2 matches 12 bases. Looked up from germline, CDR1 is SGHTA and CDR2 is FQGNSA. There are 17 residues in the CDR3. With V trimmed by 1 base and J by 8 bases, 9 bases remained unmatched.

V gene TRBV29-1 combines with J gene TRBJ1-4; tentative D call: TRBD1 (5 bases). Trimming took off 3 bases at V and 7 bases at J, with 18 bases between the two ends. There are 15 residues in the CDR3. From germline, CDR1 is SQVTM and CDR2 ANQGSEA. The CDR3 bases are TGCAGCGTTGAGAGAGGGGACGGCGGGAGTGAAAAACTGTTTTTT. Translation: CSVERGDGGSEKLFF.

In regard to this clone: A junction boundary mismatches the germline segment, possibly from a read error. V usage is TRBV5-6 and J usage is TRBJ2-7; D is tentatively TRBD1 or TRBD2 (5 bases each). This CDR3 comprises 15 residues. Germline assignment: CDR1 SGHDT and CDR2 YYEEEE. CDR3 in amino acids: CASSLDGGRRNEEYF. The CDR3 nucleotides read TGTGCCAGCAGCTTGGATGGGGGACGGAGGAACGAGGAGTACTTC.

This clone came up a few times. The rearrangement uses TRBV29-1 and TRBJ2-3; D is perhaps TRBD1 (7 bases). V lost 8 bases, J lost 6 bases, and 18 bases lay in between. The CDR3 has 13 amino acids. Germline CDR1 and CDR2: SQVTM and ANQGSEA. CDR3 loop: CSPGTQGGDTQYF. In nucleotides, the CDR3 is TGCAGCCCCGGGACCCAGGGGGGTGATACGCAGTATTTT.

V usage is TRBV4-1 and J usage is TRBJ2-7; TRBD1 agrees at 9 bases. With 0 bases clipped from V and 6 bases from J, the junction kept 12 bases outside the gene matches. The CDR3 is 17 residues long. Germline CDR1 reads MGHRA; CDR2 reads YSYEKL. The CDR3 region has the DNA TGCGCCAGCAGCCAAGATGGCAATACCGGGACAGGGAGCGAGCAGTACTTC. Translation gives CASSQDGNTGTGSEQYF.

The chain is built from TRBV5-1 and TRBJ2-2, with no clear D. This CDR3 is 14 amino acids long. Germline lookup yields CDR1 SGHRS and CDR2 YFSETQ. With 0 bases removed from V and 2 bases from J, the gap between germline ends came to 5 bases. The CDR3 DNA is TGCGCCAGCAGCTTGGGACCAAACACCGGGGAGCTGTTTTTT. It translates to CASSLGPNTGELFF.